Listed here are 14 T cell receptor beta chains from one sample, sequenced in a study of T cell responses to AZD1222 COVID-19 vaccine. Sequencing used immunoSEQ multiplex PCR; TCRdb keeps in-frame clones, though not all of them. The sample has some 120,000 clones; 80% to 90% are singletons. The source material was peripheral blood, sampled 28 days after the second AZD1222 dose. All receptors come from an adult who received the AZD1222 COVID-19 vaccine.

The chain links TRBV2 to TRBJ1-5, with D possibly matching TRBD1 (5 bases). CDR3 length: 14 amino acids. Trimming stripped 4 bases from V and 1 base from J, with 8 bases between. The germline CDR1 and CDR2 sequences are SNHLY and FYNNEI. The CDR3 region has the DNA TGTGCCAGCAGTGGGCAGGGCAGCAATCAGCCCCAGCATTTT. This translates into CASSGQGSNQPQHF.

This clone has just one count. V is TRBV10-1 and J is TRBJ2-1; TRBD1 might be the D (6 bases). From germline, CDR1 is WNHNN and CDR2 SYGVQD (reference sequence). Trimming removed 0 bases from V and 8 bases from J, with 17 bases in between. The CDR3 is made up of 16 amino acids. CDR3 sequence (DNA): TGCGCCAGCAGTGAGTCGGGGGCAGGGCTCTTCCATGAGCAGTTCTTC. It yields the protein CASSESGAGLFHEQFF.

The chain combines TRBV27 with TRBJ1-3; D unresolved. V lost 0 bases, J lost 4 bases, and 7 bases lay in between. CDR1 MNHEY and CDR2 SMNVEV come from the germline V gene (reference sequence). The CDR3 runs 14 residues. DNA of the CDR3: TGTGCCAGCAGTTTATCGGAACAAGGAAACACCATATATTTT. Translation gives CASSLSEQGNTIYF.

The CDR3 loop reads CSAAGGSGANVLTF. CDR3 nucleotides: TGCAGCGCTGCGGGTGGGTCTGGGGCCAACGTCCTGACTTTC. This sequence joins TRBV29-1 and TRBJ2-6, with D perhaps TRBD2 (5 bases). Germline values: CDR1 SQVTM, CDR2 ANQGSEA. The CDR3 loop spans 14 amino acids. V gave up 7 bases and J gave up 1 base, with 11 bases separating them.

This clone came up once. The chain uses TRBV28 and TRBJ2-6; D might be TRBD1 (5 bases). The germline CDR1 and CDR2 sequences are MDHEN and SYDVKM. V was cut by 2 bases and J by 2 bases, with 7 bases left in between. The CDR3 sequence is 15 residues long. CDR3 nucleotides: TGTGCCAGCAGTTTAGTAGGGGCTGGGGCCAACGTCCTGACTTTC. This gives the protein CASSLVGAGANVLTF.

V gene TRBV4-3 combines with J gene TRBJ1-1; a possible D gene is TRBD1 (6 bases). V was trimmed by 0 bases and J by 4 bases, leaving 12 bases between them. Germline V CDR1 and CDR2: LGHNA, YSLEER. CDR3 length equals 15 residues. CDR3 nucleotide sequence: TGCGCCAGCAGCCAAGATTGGGAGGGGGGCACTGAAGCTTTCTTT. Encoded protein: CASSQDWEGGTEAFF.

V usage is TRBV9 and J usage is TRBJ2-6; the D is unclear. V lost 1 base, J lost 4 bases, and 3 bases lay in between. CDR1 is SGDLS and CDR2 is YYNGEE in the germline V gene. The CDR3 loop spans 13 amino acids. The CDR3 loop reads CASSVLGANVLTF. CDR3 bases: TGTGCCAGCAGCGTACTAGGGGCCAACGTCCTGACTTTC.

The rearrangement uses TRBV16 and TRBJ2-7; the D is unclear. The CDR3 covers 13 residues. The germline gives CDR1 KGHSY, CDR2 FQNENV. V shed 4 bases and J shed 5 bases, with 12 bases lying between them. The CDR3: CASSPRPRDEQYF. CDR3 bases: TGTGCCAGCAGCCCCCGACCTCGGGACGAGCAGTACTTC. The complete variable domain, with remaining parts taken from reference TRBV16 and TRBJ2-7, reads GEEVAQTPKHLVRGEGQKAKLYCAPIKGHSYVFWYQQVLKNEFKFLISFQNENVFDETGMPKERFSAKCLPNSPCSLEIQATKLEDSAVYFCASSPRPRDEQYFGPGTRLTVT.

The chain has TRBV5-8 and TRBJ2-3; 7 bases align to TRBD1. V was clipped by 5 bases and J by 5 bases; unmatched bases: 11. Germline V gene lookup returns CDR1 SGHTS and CDR2 YDEGEE. This CDR3 spans 15 amino acids. CDR3 amino acids: CASSSGQARQDTQYF. CDR3 DNA: TGTGCCAGCAGTTCCGGACAGGCCCGTCAAGATACGCAGTATTTT.

J is TRBJ2-3 and V is TRBV5-1; TRBD2 is a possible D gene (5 bases). This CDR3 contains 13 residues. V was clipped by 4 bases and J by 7 bases, with 13 bases between them. Germline values: CDR1 SGHRS, CDR2 YFSETQ. The chain's CDR3 is CASSAGQVNTQYF. CDR3 coding DNA: TGCGCCAGCAGCGCGGGCCAAGTGAATACGCAGTATTTT. The full variable domain, its missing parts supplied by reference TRBV5-1 and TRBJ2-3, is KAGVTQTPRYLIKTRGQQVTLSCSPISGHRSVSWYQQTPGQGLQFLFEYFSETQRNKGNFPGRFSGRQFSNSRSEMNVSTLELGDSALYLCASSAGQVNTQYFGPGTRLTVL.

CDR3 sequence: CASSMPGRGRGSFYGYTF. In DNA form, the CDR3 reads TGTGCCAGTAGTATGCCGGGTAGGGGGCGTGGGAGCTTCTATGGCTACACCTTC. The genes are TRBV19 and TRBJ1-2; 7 bases match TRBD1. Germline CDR1 and CDR2: LNHDA and SQIVND (reference sequence). The CDR3 contains 18 residues. The ends lost 3 bases at V and 4 bases at J; junction bases unmatched: 17. The variable domain in full, with the rest retrieved from reference TRBV19 and TRBJ1-2, is DGGITQSPKYLFRKEGQNVTLSCEQNLNHDAMYWYRQDPGQGLRLIYYSQIVNDFQKGDIAEGYSVSREKKESFPLTVTSAQKNPTAFYLCASSMPGRGRGSFYGYTFGSGTRLTVV.

This CDR3 is CASSLGQGAGETQYF. In DNA, the CDR3 is TGTGCCAGCAGCTTGGGACAGGGGGCAGGGGAGACCCAGTACTTC. This chain links TRBV5-6 with TRBJ2-5, with 10 bases that match TRBD1. With 0 bases clipped from V and 5 bases from J, the junction kept 4 bases outside the gene matches. Germline values: CDR1 SGHDT, CDR2 YYEEEE. This CDR3 is built from 15 residues.

This chain uses TRBV11-2 with TRBJ1-2; D is undetermined. The ends were cut back, 2 bases at V and 4 bases at J, with 26 bases in the middle. Germline lookup yields CDR1 SGHAT and CDR2 FQNNGV. The CDR3 spans 19 residues. The CDR3 loop reads CASSLIAGGPTRGSYGYTF. CDR3 in DNA: TGTGCCAGCAGCTTAATCGCAGGCGGCCCAACTCGTGGCTCCTATGGCTACACCTTC.

J is TRBJ2-1 and V is TRBV5-1, with 9 bases fitting TRBD2. Germline CDR1 SGHRS, CDR2 YFSETQ. Losses at the gene ends were 4 bases for V and 6 bases for J; bases not matched to a gene: 8. CDR3 size: 15 residues. DNA of the CDR3: TGCGCCAGCAGCGCAACCATAGCGGGAGTCAATGAGCAGTTCTTC. Protein product: CASSATIAGVNEQFF.